The present entry profiles one T cell receptor beta chain with its context. These data are taken from a study of blood T cell repertoires in COVID-19. Patients in Seattle were enrolled during active infection, then followed longitudinally. Only in-frame clones appear in the TCRdb table, and some are missing; sequencing was by immunoSEQ multiplex PCR. The sample lists hundreds of thousands of clones, 75% to 90% occurring once. V dropped 2 bases and J dropped 1 base, with 15 bases sitting between them. The CDR3 spans 17 residues. CDR1 is SGHRS and CDR2 is YFSETQ in the germline V gene. Sequencing was carried out using peripheral blood. This clonotype originated in a woman between 45 and 60 years old with COVID-19, enrolled during active disease. V is TRBV5-1 and J is TRBJ2-2; D remains ambiguous. CDR3 residues: CASSLQTRLQNTGELFF. The CDR3 nucleotides are TGCGCCAGCAGCTTACAAACGAGACTCCAGAACACCGGGGAGCTGTTTTTT.